The source of this T cell receptor (beta chain) is a study of T cells in Graves' hyperthyroidism and ophthalmopathy. Study-level points and caveats: Blood also contained most expanded thyroid clonotypes above 0.001. The model anticipated ophthalmopathy a median approximately 6.5 months pre-onset.

The hyperthyroidism patients had all been newly diagnosed, and their disease duration was under 2 months. Their ages ranged from 18 to 65 years. Patients showing uncontrolled infection, other autoimmune disease, pregnancy or lactation were ineligible. Germline V gene data show CDR1 as LGHDT and CDR2 as YNNKEL (reference sequence). V lost 6 bases and J lost 11; bases outside the gene matches: 7. The length of the CDR3 is 14 residues. Researchers took RNA transcripts and amplified the TCR beta CDR3 regions from them. With the HTBI primer set, the TCR CDR3 went through a first round of RT-PCR. TCRdb reprocessed the multiplex PCR reads via MiXCR and lists one record per CDR3 protein. The data show 550,000 to 650,000 distinct CDR3 sequences, around 14% seen once. In regard to this clonotype: The antigen remains undetermined. Given a much more abundant clone one base away, this may be a read error.

This receptor was taken from a woman in her thirties with Graves' hyperthyroidism that later progressed to Graves' ophthalmopathy. Material: blood. The rearrangement uses TRBV3-1 and TRBJ1-4, with 12 positions matching TRBD1. CDR3 in amino acids: CASRGRDRGPKLFF. CDR3 nucleotide sequence: TGTGCCAGCAGAGGCCGGGACAGGGGGCCTAAACTGTTTTTT.